The sequence of this TCR beta chain was determined in a study of T cell responses to AZD1222 COVID-19 vaccine. J lost 1 base, V lost 3 bases, and 12 bases had no gene match. This CDR3 comprises 18 residues. Germline V lookup: CDR1 SGHNT, CDR2 YYREEE (reference sequence). Study results and caveats: Breadth and depth of Spike-specific TCRs rose after two AZD1222 doses.

About this clone itself: The antigen remains unidentified.

The repertoire was sequenced with immunoSEQ multiplex PCR; TCRdb's copy has only in-frame clones and lacks some. The repertoire holds 100,000 or so clones, with about 90% as singletons. This chain uses TRBV5-4 with TRBJ2-2, with 7 bases identical to TRBD1. This sample comprised peripheral blood, obtained on day 0 of AZD1222 vaccination. This receptor was identified in an adult in good health. In DNA, the CDR3 is TGTGCCAGCAGCTCGGGACAGAACCTGCGGGTGAACACCGGGGAGCTGTTTTTT. Translation: CASSSGQNLRVNTGELFF.